A single sample is the source of the 16 T cell receptor beta chains below, sequenced in a study of T cell responses to AZD1222 COVID-19 vaccine (dated by TCRdb to 2020 to 2022). Explained via the paper, the time point label denotes: baseline before first vaccination. Libraries were constructed by the immunoSEQ multiplex PCR assay. In its TCRdb copy, this immuneACCESS table keeps in-frame sequences only and misses some clones. Where compared with another copy, unresolved V genes explain less than half of these, and the others have no known cause. The sample table holds approximately 74,000 clones, of which roughly 80% were seen once. 2.9% of the sample is taken by the ten largest. Here the sequenced sample was peripheral blood, taken on day 0 of AZD1222 vaccination. All receptors derive from an adult in good health.

V usage is TRBV7-2 and J usage is TRBJ2-5, with a tentative D call TRBD2 (5 bases). Per the germline V gene, CDR1 is SGHTA and CDR2 is FQGNSA. Trimming shortened V by 2 bases and J by 4 bases, and 8 bases separated the two germline ends. The CDR3 extends over 13 amino acids. CDR3 in amino acids: CASSLKAGETQYF. The DNA for the CDR3 is TGTGCCAGCAGCTTAAAGGCGGGAGAGACCCAGTACTTC.

This clone has a handful of counts. The chain recombines TRBV30 with TRBJ1-2; TRBD1 might be the D (6 bases). The V gene lost 8 bases and the J gene lost 5 bases, with 24 bases spanning the gap. The CDR3 runs to 15 residues. Germline V gene lookup returns CDR1 GTSNPN and CDR2 SVGIG (reference sequence). Written as DNA, the CDR3 is TGTGCCGGACGGACAGACGGGGGGGGACCGTATGGCTACACCTTC. It translates to CAGRTDGGGPYGYTF.

The chain links TRBV6-2 or TRBV6-3 to TRBJ1-1; D is uncertain. Germline-derived CDR1 and CDR2 are MNHEY and SVGEGT. The CDR3 spans 13 residues. V lost 0 bases, J lost 7 bases, and 9 bases lay in between. The CDR3 sequence: CASSYSMESEAFF. Written as DNA, the CDR3 is TGTGCCAGCAGTTACTCGATGGAAAGTGAAGCTTTCTTT.

This chain connects TRBV5-8 to TRBJ2-2; D perhaps matches TRBD2 (7 bases). Germline CDR1 and CDR2: SGHTS and YDEGEE. This CDR3 has 15 amino acids. The V end was cut by 5 bases, the J end by 5 bases, with 16 bases between. DNA of the CDR3: TGTGCCAGCAGGGCTCGGGGGCGGGAGACCGGGGAGCTGTTTTTT. This encodes CASRARGRETGELFF.

V is TRBV6-5 and J is TRBJ2-1; D is perhaps TRBD1 (5 bases). Per germline, CDR1 MNHEY and CDR2 SVGAGI. This CDR3 region has 12 residues. Trimming cost V 6 bases and J 14 bases, with 17 bases left between them. In DNA, the CDR3 is TGTGCCAGCAGGACAGAGATCGGACGGGAGTTCTTC. It encodes CASRTEIGREFF.

V usage is TRBV4-3 and J usage is TRBJ2-3; TRBD1 is a possible D gene (5 bases). V dropped 0 bases and J dropped 4 bases, with 11 bases sitting between them. Germline values: CDR1 LGHNA, CDR2 YSLEER. The CDR3 extends over 15 amino acids. As DNA, the CDR3 is TGCGCCAGCAGCCAAGAGGGAAGGGGCGCAGATACGCAGTATTTT. Its protein product is CASSQEGRGADTQYF.

In this sample, this clone turned up once. The V call is TRBV4-1, the J call TRBJ1-2; D is unclear. CDR3 length: 13 amino acids. CDR1 and CDR2 (germline): MGHRA, YSYEKL. Trimming left V 0 bases short and J 7 bases short, with 9 bases between. CDR3 amino acids: CASSQENGFGYTF. Here the CDR3 DNA reads TGCGCCAGCAGCCAAGAGAACGGGTTTGGCTACACCTTC.

The chain uses TRBV12-3 or TRBV12-4 and TRBJ2-2; D is possibly TRBD1 (5 bases). The CDR3 consists of 12 residues. V lost 3 bases, J lost 8 bases, and 7 bases lay in between. CDR3 nucleotides: TGTGCCAGCAGTTTTGGGGCTGGGGAGCTGTTTTTT. It is translated as CASSFGAGELFF.

This clone appeared a single time. This chain links TRBV6-4 with TRBJ2-7, with a possible D match to TRBD2 (6 bases). CDR1 is MRHNA and CDR2 is SNTAGT in the germline V gene. V lost 2 bases, J lost 2 bases, and 16 bases lay in between. This CDR3 contains 16 residues. CDR3 bases: TGTGCCAGCAGTGACGCGGGGACGGTAGGCCCCTACGAGCAGTACTTC. This encodes CASSDAGTVGPYEQYF.

The CDR3 DNA sequence: TGTGCCAGCAGCTTCATACAGGGGGCCTATGGCTACACCTTC. Its protein is CASSFIQGAYGYTF. V gene TRBV5-4 combines with J gene TRBJ1-2, with 9 bases that match TRBD1. CDR3 length equals 14 residues. Germline CDR1 is SGHNT and CDR2 is YYREEE (reference sequence). Trimming removed 2 bases from V and 4 bases from J; junction bases left unmatched: 3. The entire variable domain, with the rest obtained from reference TRBV5-4 and TRBJ1-2, is as follows: ETGVTQSPTHLIKTRGQQVTLRCSSQSGHNTVSWYQQALGQGPQFIFQYYREEENGRGNFPPRFSGLQFPNYSSELNVNALELDDSALYLCASSFIQGAYGYTFGSGTRLTVV.

CDR3 nucleotides: TGTGCCAGCAGCTTAGTGGGGGGAGGAGTGAATGAGCAGTTCTTC. Protein product: CASSLVGGGVNEQFF. This chain connects TRBV7-9 to TRBJ2-1; maybe TRBD2 (6 bases). This CDR3 contains 15 residues. Germline CDR1 reads SEHNR; CDR2 reads FQNEAQ (reference sequence). The V gene lost 1 base and the J gene lost 7 bases, with 14 bases spanning the gap.

J is TRBJ1-5 and V is TRBV5-4; perhaps TRBD1 as D (6 bases). The CDR3 length is 15 residues. CDR1 and CDR2 (germline): SGHNT, YYREEE (reference sequence). The V gene lost 0 bases and the J gene lost 3 bases, with 10 bases spanning the gap. In DNA form, the CDR3 reads TGTGCCAGCAGCTTGGGGACAGCGGACAATCAGCCCCAGCATTTT. This gives the protein CASSLGTADNQPQHF.

This clone was found a few times. The genes are TRBV29-1 and TRBJ1-2; tentative D call: TRBD1 (5 bases). The CDR3 runs 15 residues. Germline V CDR1 and CDR2: SQVTM, ANQGSEA. V was trimmed by 3 bases and J by 3 bases, leaving 17 bases between them. In DNA form, the CDR3 reads TGCAGCGTTGACCCCTTGCAGGGAGTTTACTATGGCTACACCTTC. Protein product: CSVDPLQGVYYGYTF.

The gene calls are TRBV4-1 and TRBJ2-1; possibly TRBD2 for D (5 bases). The V gene lost 0 bases and the J gene lost 2 bases, with 17 bases spanning the gap. From germline, CDR1 is MGHRA and CDR2 YSYEKL. This CDR3 contains 18 residues. The CDR3, as DNA: TGCGCCAGCAGCCAAGAAGGATCGGAGTCGAGGGCCTACAATGAGCAGTTCTTC. Protein product: CASSQEGSESRAYNEQFF.

The V and J genes are TRBV19 and TRBJ2-2; D gene uncertain. Looked up from germline, CDR1 is LNHDA and CDR2 is SQIVND (reference sequence). V lost 5 bases and J lost 7, with 11 bases in between. The length of the CDR3 is 13 residues. In DNA, the CDR3 is TGTGCCAGTAGTTATAATAAGTACGGGGAGCTGTTTTTT. As protein: CASSYNKYGELFF.

The chain has TRBV2 and TRBJ2-6; D gene uncertain. The ends were cut back, 7 bases at V and 0 bases at J, with 13 bases in the middle. Germline V gene lookup returns CDR1 SNHLY and CDR2 FYNNEI. The CDR3 loop spans 16 amino acids. The CDR3 DNA follows: TGTGCCAGCAAGGCGCAGCCACGCTCTGGGGCCAACGTCCTGACTTTC. Encoded protein: CASKAQPRSGANVLTF.